Listed below are T cell receptor beta chains from one sample, sequenced in a study of T cell responses to AZD1222 COVID-19 vaccine. Repertoires were generated with immunoSEQ multiplex PCR, while TCRdb's copy carries only in-frame clones and drops some. The data show more than 100,000 clones, about 85% seen once. Sample: peripheral blood, taken on day 0 of AZD1222 vaccination. The receptors were sampled from an adult in good health. The CDR3 runs from the conserved cysteine through the conserved F or W. Each record gives: CDR3 DNA, CDR3 protein, clone size, D gene, J gene, V gene. The D gene is left open where the match is weak. The listing skips clone size in some rows; elsewhere it reads once, few, many or a size class.

TGTGCCATCAGTGATGCGGCAGGGGGTAAGGGCGAGCAGTACTTC CAISDAAGGKGEQYF - TRBD1 TRBJ2-7 TRBV10-3
TGCGCCAGCAGCCTGGGAAGGCGGGATCAGCCCCAGCATTTT CASSLGRRDQPQHF once - TRBJ1-5 TRBV4-3
TGTGCCAGCAGTCTCCAGGGGATCTTCGGAAACATTCAGTACTTC CASSLQGIFGNIQYF - - TRBJ2-4 TRBV2
TGTGCCAGCAGCCCGGCGACTAGGGGCGAGACCCAGTACTTC CASSPATRGETQYF few - TRBJ2-5 TRBV5-4
TGTGCCAGCAGTTGGGACCGGATTAACACTGAAGCTTTCTTT CASSWDRINTEAFF - - TRBJ1-1 TRBV6-2/TRBV6-3
TGTGCCAGCAGGAAACCGGTTGCCTCTGGAAACACCATATATTTT CASRKPVASGNTIYF - - TRBJ1-3 TRBV28
TGTGCCAGCAGCCCCGGGACAGGGTACACCGGGGAGCTGTTTTTT CASSPGTGYTGELFF once TRBD1 TRBJ2-2 TRBV7-3
TGTGCCTGGAGTGCGTGGGAGGGGGCCGACACTGAAGCTTTCTTT CAWSAWEGADTEAFF few TRBD1 TRBJ1-1 TRBV30
TGTGCCAGCGGGGCCGAAGGTGGTTATGGCTACACCTTC CASGAEGGYGYTF - - TRBJ1-2 TRBV7-3
TGTGCCATCAGGAACCCGGGGGTTGAGCAGTACTTC CAIRNPGVEQYF - - TRBJ2-7 TRBV10-3
TGCGCCAGCAGCCCCTACAGACCGGGACTAGAGGATCGGCGCAATGAGCAGTTCTTC CASSPYRPGLEDRRNEQFF - TRBD2 TRBJ2-1 TRBV4-1
TGTGCCAGCAGTTACTCGAGGGGGCGCAGACCCCTCCACTTT CASSYSRGRRPLHF - TRBD1 TRBJ1-6 TRBV6-5